A single TCR beta chain is shown here with its context. This may be a read error: a much more frequent sequence differs by one nucleotide. It is likely a read error, because the conserved phenylalanine at the end of the CDR3 is missing. This record comes from a study of molecular identifiers for immune sequencing clone quantification. Study summary: The replicates split RNA from around 18,000 or 91,000 naive CD8 cells five ways and sequenced four.

Germline loops: CDR1 LGHDT, CDR2 YNNKEL (reference sequence). This CDR3 contains 12 residues. V was cut by 0 bases and J by 9 bases, with 8 bases left in between. TCRdb re-derived calls from the PCR reads in MiXCR, one entry per CDR3 protein. Found here are hundreds of thousands of distinct CDR3 sequences, roughly 25% of them singletons; the top ten hold about 0.78%. This clonotype was obtained from a human donor in good health. Some libraries in this study had Jurkat cell RNA spiked in. The chain links TRBV3-1 to TRBJ1-1; the D gene is possibly TRBD1 (6 bases). What was sequenced was naive CD8+ T cells from blood, with Jurkat cell RNA spiked in. The subset here: FACS-sorted CD8+CD4-CCR7+CD45RA+ naive T cells. CDR3 loop: CASSQEGGKAFS. CDR3 nucleotide sequence: TGTGCCAGCAGCCAAGAGGGGGGCAAAGCTTTCTCT.